This T cell receptor beta chain came from a study of blood T cell repertoires in COVID-19. For the study at large: Whether acute or convalescent, the COVID-19 samples came from the United States, Italy and Spain.

CDR3 size: 15 residues. After removal of 8 bases from V and 4 bases from J, the junction contained 8 bases not matched to a gene. CDR1 MDHEN and CDR2 SYDVKM come from the germline V gene. Original processing methods: Quantification of nucleated cells was approximated via reference gene primer amplification. TCRdb's copy holds only in-frame clones and misses some; the assay was immunoSEQ multiplex PCR. The V and J calls and clone size were taken over from that table, and D and trimming were inferred from the DNA. The data show some 130,000 clones, approximately 80% seen once. The sample was peripheral blood. The V gene is TRBV28, the J gene TRBJ1-2, with 12 positions matching TRBD1. The TCR sequence derives from a man aged 55 to 70 who had recovered from COVID-19. The CDR3 region is CASGQGTGGTYGYTF. CDR3 coding DNA: TGTGCCAGCGGCCAAGGGACAGGGGGCACCTATGGCTACACCTTC.